This T cell receptor (beta chain) was documented in a study of T cells in Graves' hyperthyroidism and ophthalmopathy. RNA transcripts served as the template for amplifying TCR beta CDR3 regions. First-round RT-PCR targeting the TCR CDR3 was performed with the HTBI primer set. Each CDR3 protein gets one entry after TCRdb re-called the multiplex PCR reads with MiXCR. The sample has about 720,000 distinct CDR3 sequences, around 19% seen once. This clonotype was recorded many times. Per germline, CDR1 MGHRA and CDR2 YSYEKL. The V end was cut by 3 bases, the J end by 4 bases, with 18 bases between. This CDR3 is built from 16 residues.

Sequenced sample: blood. V usage is TRBV4-1 and J usage is TRBJ1-1; tentatively, D is TRBD1 (5 bases). The clonotype comes from a woman aged 45-60 years with Graves' hyperthyroidism that later progressed to Graves' ophthalmopathy. In DNA form, the CDR3 reads TGCGCCAGCAGCCACGAAGGCAGGGAGAGGGGCACTGAAGCTTTCTTT. Protein: CASSHEGRERGTEAFF.